The sequence of this TCR beta chain was determined in a study of shared clonotypes between healthy human individuals. Study-wide background: Researchers assigned three CD4 naive, three CD4 memory, two CD8 naive and one CD8 memory plate to each donor.

Details on this clone: As yet, its antigen is unknown.

Per germline, CDR1 SGHRS and CDR2 YFSETQ. The CDR3 is 15 amino acids. Between the trimmed V and J ends, which lost 0 bases and 4 bases, there was a span of 13 bases. Overall study findings and caveats: With a handful of donors compared, 4% to 5% of naive CD4 clonotypes were shared.

TCRdb's table, derived via immunoSEQ multiplex PCR, lists solely in-frame clones and lacks some. The sample shows fewer than 400,000 clones, roughly 70% of them seen only once. The TCR comes from a man between 25 and 39 years old in good health. The specimen was memory CD4+ T cells sorted from blood. Subset specified: CD45RA-negative fraction. The chain links TRBV5-1 to TRBJ2-5; perhaps TRBD1 as D (5 bases). DNA for the CDR3: TGCGCCAGCAGCTTGGGGGCAGGGATGATAGAGACCCAGTACTTC. It is translated as CASSLGAGMIETQYF.